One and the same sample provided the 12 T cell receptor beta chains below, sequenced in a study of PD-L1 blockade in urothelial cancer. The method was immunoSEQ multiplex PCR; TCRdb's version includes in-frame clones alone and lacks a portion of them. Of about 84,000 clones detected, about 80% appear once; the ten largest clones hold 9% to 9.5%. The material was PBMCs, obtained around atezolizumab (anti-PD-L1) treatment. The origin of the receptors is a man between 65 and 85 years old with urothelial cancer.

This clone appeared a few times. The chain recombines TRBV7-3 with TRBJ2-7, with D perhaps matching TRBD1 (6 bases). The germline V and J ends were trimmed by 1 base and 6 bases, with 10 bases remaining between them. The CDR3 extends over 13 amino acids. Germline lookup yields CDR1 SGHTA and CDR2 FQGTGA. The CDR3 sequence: CASSLRQDGEQYF. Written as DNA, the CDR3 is TGTGCCAGCAGCTTAAGACAGGACGGCGAGCAGTACTTC.

CDR3 protein: CASSYSGGSSYEQYF. The DNA of the CDR3 is TGCGCCAGCAGCTATAGCGGAGGATCGTCCTACGAGCAGTACTTC. The genes are TRBV5-1 and TRBJ2-7; tentatively, D is TRBD2 (6 bases). Germline-derived CDR1 and CDR2 are SGHRS and YFSETQ. The CDR3 is 15 residues long. V was shortened by 3 bases and J by 1 base, with 14 bases between the two germline ends.

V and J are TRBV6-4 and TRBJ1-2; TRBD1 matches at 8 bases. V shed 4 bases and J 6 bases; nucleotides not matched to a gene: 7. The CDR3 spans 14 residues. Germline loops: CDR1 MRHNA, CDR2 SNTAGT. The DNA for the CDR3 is TGTGCCAGCAGTGTTATCGACAGGGGCAATGGCTACACCTTC. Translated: CASSVIDRGNGYTF.

CDR3 in DNA: TGCGCCAGCAGCTCCACCGATTCAGCAGATACGCAGTATTTT. Amino acid sequence: CASSSTDSADTQYF. The chain uses TRBV5-1 and TRBJ2-3; no clear D. Trimming removed 3 bases from V and 4 bases from J, with 12 bases in between. This CDR3 has 14 residues. CDR1 SGHRS and CDR2 YFSETQ come from the germline V gene.

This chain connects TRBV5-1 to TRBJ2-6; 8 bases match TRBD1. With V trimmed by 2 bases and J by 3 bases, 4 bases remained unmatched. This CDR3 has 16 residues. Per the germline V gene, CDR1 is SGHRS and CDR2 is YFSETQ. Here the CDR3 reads CASSFNRGDGANVLTF. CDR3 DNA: TGCGCCAGCAGCTTCAACAGGGGGGATGGGGCCAACGTCCTGACTTTC.

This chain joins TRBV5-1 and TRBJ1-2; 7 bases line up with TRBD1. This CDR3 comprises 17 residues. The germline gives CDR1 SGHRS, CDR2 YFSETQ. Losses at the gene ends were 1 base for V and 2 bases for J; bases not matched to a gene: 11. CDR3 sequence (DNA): TGCGCCAGCAGCTTGTTTATTTCGGCAGGGGGAAACTATGGCTACACCTTC. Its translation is CASSLFISAGGNYGYTF.

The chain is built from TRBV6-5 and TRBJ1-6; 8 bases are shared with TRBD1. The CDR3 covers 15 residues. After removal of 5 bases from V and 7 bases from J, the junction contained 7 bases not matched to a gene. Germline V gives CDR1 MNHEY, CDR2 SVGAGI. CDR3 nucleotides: TGTGCCAGCAGTGTAGGACAGGGCTACAATTCACCCCTCCACTTT. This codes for CASSVGQGYNSPLHF.

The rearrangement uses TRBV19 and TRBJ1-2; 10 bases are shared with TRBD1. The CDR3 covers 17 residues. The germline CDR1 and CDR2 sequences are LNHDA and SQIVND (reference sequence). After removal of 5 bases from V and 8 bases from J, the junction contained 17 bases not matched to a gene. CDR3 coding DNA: TGTGCCAGTAGTGTCGGGACAGGGGATCGTTTACTAAGGGGCTACACCTTC. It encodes CASSVGTGDRLLRGYTF.

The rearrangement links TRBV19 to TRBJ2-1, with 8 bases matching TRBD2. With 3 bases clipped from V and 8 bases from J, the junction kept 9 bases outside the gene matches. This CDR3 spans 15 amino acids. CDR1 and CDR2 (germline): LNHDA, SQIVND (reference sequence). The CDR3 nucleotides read TGTGCCAGTAGTATCAGGGGACTAGAAGGGGATGAGCAGTTCTTC. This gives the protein CASSIRGLEGDEQFF.

Here the CDR3 reads CASKASGGGETQYF. The CDR3 DNA reads as TGTGCCAGTAAAGCTAGCGGGGGGGGAGAGACCCAGTACTTC. The chain recombines TRBV19 with TRBJ2-5; the match to TRBD2 covers 12 bases. V was pared by 7 bases and J by 4 bases, with 4 bases of the junction left unmatched. Germline CDR1 and CDR2: LNHDA and SQIVND (reference sequence). This CDR3 has 14 residues.

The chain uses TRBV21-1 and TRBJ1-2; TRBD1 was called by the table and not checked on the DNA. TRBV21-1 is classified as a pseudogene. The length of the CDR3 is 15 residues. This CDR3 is CASRRRATGAYGYTF. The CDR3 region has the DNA TGTGCCAGCAGACGAAGAGCGACAGGGGCCTATGGCTACACCTTC.

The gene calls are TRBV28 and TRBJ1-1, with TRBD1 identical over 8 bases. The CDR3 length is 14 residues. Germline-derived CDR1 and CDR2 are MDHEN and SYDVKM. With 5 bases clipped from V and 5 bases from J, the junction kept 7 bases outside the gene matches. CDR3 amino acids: CASSATGGRTEAFF. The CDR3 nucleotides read TGTGCCAGCAGTGCCACAGGGGGAAGGACTGAAGCTTTCTTT.